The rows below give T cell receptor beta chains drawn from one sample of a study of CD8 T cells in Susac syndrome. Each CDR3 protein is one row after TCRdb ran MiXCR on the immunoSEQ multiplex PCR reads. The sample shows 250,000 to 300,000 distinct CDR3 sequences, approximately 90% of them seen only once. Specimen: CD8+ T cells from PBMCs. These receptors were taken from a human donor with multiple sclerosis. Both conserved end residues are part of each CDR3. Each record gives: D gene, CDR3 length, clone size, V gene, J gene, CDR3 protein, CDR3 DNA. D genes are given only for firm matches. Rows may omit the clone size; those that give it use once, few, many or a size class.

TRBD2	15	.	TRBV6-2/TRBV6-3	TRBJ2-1	CASRLSGMGGNEQFF	TGTGCCAGCCGACTTAGCGGGATGGGGGGAAATGAGCAGTTCTTC
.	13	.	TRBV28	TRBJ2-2	CASSLGLTGELFF	TGTGCCAGCAGTTTAGGGTTGACCGGGGAGCTGTTTTTT
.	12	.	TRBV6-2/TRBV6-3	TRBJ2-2	CATLGGTGELFF	TGTGCCACCTTAGGGGGCACCGGGGAGCTGTTTTTT
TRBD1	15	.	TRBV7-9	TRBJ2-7	CASSLPGGSFYEQYF	TGTGCCAGCAGCTTACCAGGGGGATCCTTCTACGAGCAGTACTTC
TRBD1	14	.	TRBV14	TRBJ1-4	CASSPGQGEEKLFF	TGTGCCAGCAGCCCTGGACAGGGGGAAGAAAAACTGTTTTTT
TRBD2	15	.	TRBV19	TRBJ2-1	CASTGSGRALNEQFF	TGTGCCAGTACCGGAAGCGGGAGGGCCTTGAATGAGCAGTTCTTC
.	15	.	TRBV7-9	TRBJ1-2	CASSDGRGTHYGYTF	TGTGCCAGCAGCGACGGACGAGGGACTCACTATGGCTACACCTTC
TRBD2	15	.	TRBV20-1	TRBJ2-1	CSAKNIAGGRNEQFF	TGCAGTGCTAAAAATATAGCGGGGGGGCGTAATGAGCAGTTCTTC
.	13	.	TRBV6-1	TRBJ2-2	CASSPTETGELFF	TGTGCCAGCAGTCCGACAGAGACCGGGGAGCTGTTTTTT
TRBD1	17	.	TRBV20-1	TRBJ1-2	CSATRDRGIPIYFGYTF	TGCAGCGCTACTAGGGACAGGGGAATTCCTATCTATTTCGGCTACACCTTC
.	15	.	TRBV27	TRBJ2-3	CASSTGPTYTDTQYF	TGTGCCAGCAGCACCGGACCGACATACACAGATACGCAGTATTTT
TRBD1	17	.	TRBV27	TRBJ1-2	CASSHGGGVNRDYGYTF	TGTGCCAGCAGTCATGGAGGGGGCGTTAATCGGGACTATGGCTACACCTTC
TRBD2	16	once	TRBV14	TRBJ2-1	CASSQLGGSAYNEQFF	TGTGCCAGCAGCCAACTGGGCGGGAGCGCCTACAATGAGCAGTTCTTC
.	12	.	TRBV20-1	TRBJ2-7	CSASGGHYEQYF	TGCAGTGCTAGCGGGGGGCACTACGAGCAGTACTTC
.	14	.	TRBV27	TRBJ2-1	CASSLAPLGSEQFF	TGTGCCAGCAGTTTAGCCCCTTTAGGGAGTGAGCAGTTCTTC
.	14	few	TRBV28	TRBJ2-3	CASSPRLSTDTQYF	TGTGCCAGCAGTCCCCGGTTGAGCACAGATACGCAGTATTTT
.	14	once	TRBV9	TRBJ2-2	CASAQTANTGELFF	TGTGCCAGCGCACAGACAGCGAACACCGGGGAGCTGTTTTTT
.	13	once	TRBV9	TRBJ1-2	CASTGRNEWGYTF	TGTGCCAGCACGGGGAGGAACGAATGGGGCTACACCTTC
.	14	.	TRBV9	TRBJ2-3	CASSVVGGLDTQYF	TGTGCCAGCAGCGTGGTGGGAGGCCTTGATACGCAGTATTTT
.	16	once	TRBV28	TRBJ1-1	CASTDIGLNMNTEAFF	TGTGCCAGCACCGATATAGGACTGAACATGAACACTGAAGCTTTCTTT
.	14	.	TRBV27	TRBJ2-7	CASSGKGGGYEQYF	TGTGCCAGCAGTGGTAAGGGGGGGGGCTACGAGCAGTACTTC
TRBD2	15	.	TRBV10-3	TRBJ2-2	CATRTSGENTGELFF	TGTGCCACGAGGACTAGCGGGGAGAACACCGGGGAGCTGTTTTTT
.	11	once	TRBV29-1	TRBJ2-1	CSVENVGEQFF	TGCAGCGTTGAAAACGTAGGTGAGCAGTTCTTC
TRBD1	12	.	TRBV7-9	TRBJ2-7	CARAPTGLEQYF	TGTGCCAGGGCCCCGACAGGGCTAGAGCAGTACTTC
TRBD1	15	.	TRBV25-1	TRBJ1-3	CASGQGTGPGNTIYF	TGTGCCAGCGGACAAGGGACAGGGCCTGGAAACACCATATATTTT
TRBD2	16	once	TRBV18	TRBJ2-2	CASSSERETNTGELFF	TGTGCCAGCTCGAGCGAGCGGGAGACGAACACCGGGGAGCTGTTTTTT
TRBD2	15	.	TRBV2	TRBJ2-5	CASSRTSGAQETQYF	TGTGCCAGCAGTCGTACTAGCGGAGCGCAAGAGACCCAGTACTTC
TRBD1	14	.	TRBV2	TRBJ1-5	CASSWTGGSQPQHF	TGTGCCAGCAGTTGGACAGGGGGATCTCAGCCCCAGCATTTT
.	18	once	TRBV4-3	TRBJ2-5	CASSQDYLLEGSQETQYF	TGCGCCAGCAGCCAAGATTATCTGTTAGAGGGCAGCCAAGAGACCCAGTACTTC
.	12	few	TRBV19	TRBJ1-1	CASSFSNTEAFF	TGTGCCAGTAGTTTCAGCAACACTGAAGCTTTCTTT
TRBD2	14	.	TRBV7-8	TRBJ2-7	CASSSGRAWDEQYF	TGTGCCAGCAGTAGCGGGAGGGCCTGGGACGAGCAGTACTTC
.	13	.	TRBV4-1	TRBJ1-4	CASSQERFEKLFF	TGCGCCAGCAGCCAAGAAAGATTTGAAAAACTGTTTTTT
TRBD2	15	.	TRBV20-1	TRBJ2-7	CSATEGSGGGYEQYF	TGCAGTGCCACAGAGGGTAGCGGGGGGGGTTACGAGCAGTACTTC
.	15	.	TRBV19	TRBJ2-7	CASSIAQGGAYEQYF	TGTGCCAGTAGTATAGCCCAGGGGGGTGCGTACGAGCAGTACTTC
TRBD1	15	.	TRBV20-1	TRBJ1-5	CSATRSLRGDQPQHF	TGCAGTGCTACTCGGAGCCTCAGGGGGGATCAGCCCCAGCATTTT
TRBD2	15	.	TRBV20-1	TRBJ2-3	CSARDLAESTDTQYF	TGCAGTGCTAGAGACCTAGCGGAGAGCACAGATACGCAGTATTTT
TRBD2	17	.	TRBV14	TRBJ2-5	CASSQGAGLAFQETQYF	TGTGCCAGCAGCCAAGGAGCGGGACTAGCGTTCCAAGAGACCCAGTACTTC
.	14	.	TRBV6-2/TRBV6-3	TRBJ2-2	CASGDKENTGELFF	TGTGCCAGCGGGGACAAGGAAAACACCGGGGAGCTGTTTTTT
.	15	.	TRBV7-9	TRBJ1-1	CASSLAAGRDTEAFF	TGTGCCAGCAGTCTTGCTGCGGGTCGGGACACTGAAGCTTTCTTT
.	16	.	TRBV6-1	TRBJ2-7	CASSESDGGTSHEQYF	TGTGCCAGCAGTGAAAGTGACGGGGGGACATCCCACGAGCAGTACTTC
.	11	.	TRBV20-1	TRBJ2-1	CSARGGVEQFF	TGCAGTGCTAGAGGAGGGGTTGAGCAGTTCTTC
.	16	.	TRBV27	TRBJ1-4	CASSHVRAGLFEKLFF	TGTGCCAGCAGCCACGTCCGGGCAGGGCTCTTTGAAAAACTGTTTTTT
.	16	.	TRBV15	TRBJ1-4	CATSKARGVGDEKLFF	TGTGCCACCAGCAAGGCGAGGGGTGTAGGGGATGAAAAACTGTTTTTT
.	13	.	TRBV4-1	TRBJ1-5	CASSQDVSQPQHF	TGCGCCAGCAGCCAAGACGTGAGTCAGCCCCAGCATTTT
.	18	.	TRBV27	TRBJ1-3	CASSSQGQSTLSGNTIYF	TGTGCCAGCAGTTCACAGGGCCAATCCACCCTCTCTGGAAACACCATATATTTT
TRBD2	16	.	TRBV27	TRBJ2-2	CASFPLLAGVTGELFF	TGTGCCAGCTTCCCGTTGCTAGCGGGAGTTACCGGGGAGCTGTTTTTT
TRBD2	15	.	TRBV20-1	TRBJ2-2	CSARVAGGYTGELFF	TGCAGTGCTCGGGTAGCGGGAGGGTATACCGGGGAGCTGTTTTTT
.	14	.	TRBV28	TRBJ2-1	CASSFLLGHNEQFF	TGTGCCAGCAGTTTTTTGCTGGGGCACAATGAGCAGTTCTTC
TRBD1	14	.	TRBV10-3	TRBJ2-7	CAISDRDRGHEQYF	TGTGCCATCAGTGACCGGGACAGGGGCCACGAGCAGTACTTC
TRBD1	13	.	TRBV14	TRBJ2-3	CASSQGQGVTQYF	TGTGCCAGCAGCCAAGGTCAGGGGGTGACGCAGTATTTT
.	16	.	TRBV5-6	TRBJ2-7	CASSSPGRGSTYEQYF	TGTGCCAGCAGCTCGCCGGGTAGGGGGAGCACCTACGAGCAGTACTTC
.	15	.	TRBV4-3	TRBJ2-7	CASSRGDGSSYEQYF	TGCGCCAGCAGCCGGGGGGACGGGAGCTCCTACGAGCAGTACTTC
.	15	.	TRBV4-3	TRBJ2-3	CASSQDRVGTDTQYF	TGCGCCAGCAGCCAAGACAGGGTGGGCACAGATACGCAGTATTTT
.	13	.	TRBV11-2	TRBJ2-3	CASSPGPKYTQYF	TGTGCCAGCAGCCCAGGGCCTAAATATACGCAGTATTTT
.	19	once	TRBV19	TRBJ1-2	CASSDLEGSGKLTNYGYTF	TGTGCCAGTAGTGACTTGGAGGGGTCCGGTAAACTAACTAACTATGGCTACACCTTC